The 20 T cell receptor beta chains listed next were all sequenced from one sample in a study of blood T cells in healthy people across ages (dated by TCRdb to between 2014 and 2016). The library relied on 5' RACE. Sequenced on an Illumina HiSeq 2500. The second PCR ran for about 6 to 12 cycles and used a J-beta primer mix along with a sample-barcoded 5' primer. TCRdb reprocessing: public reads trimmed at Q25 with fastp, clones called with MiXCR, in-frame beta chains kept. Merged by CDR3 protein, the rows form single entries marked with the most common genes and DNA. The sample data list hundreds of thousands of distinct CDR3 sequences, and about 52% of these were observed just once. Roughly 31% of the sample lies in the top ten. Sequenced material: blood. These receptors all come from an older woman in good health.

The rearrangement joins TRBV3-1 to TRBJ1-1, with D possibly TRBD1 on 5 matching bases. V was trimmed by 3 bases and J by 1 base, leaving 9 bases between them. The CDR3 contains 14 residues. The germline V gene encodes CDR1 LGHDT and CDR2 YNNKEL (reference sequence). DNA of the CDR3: TGTGCCAGCAGCCACCGGGACGGGAACACTGAAGCTTTCTTT. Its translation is CASSHRDGNTEAFF.

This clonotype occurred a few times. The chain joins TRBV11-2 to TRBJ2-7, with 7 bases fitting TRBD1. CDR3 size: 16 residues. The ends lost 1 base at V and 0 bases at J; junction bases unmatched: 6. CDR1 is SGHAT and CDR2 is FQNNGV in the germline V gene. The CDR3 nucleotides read TGTGCCAGCAGCTTAGGCCGACAGGGATTCTCCTACGAGCAGTACTTC. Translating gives CASSLGRQGFSYEQYF.

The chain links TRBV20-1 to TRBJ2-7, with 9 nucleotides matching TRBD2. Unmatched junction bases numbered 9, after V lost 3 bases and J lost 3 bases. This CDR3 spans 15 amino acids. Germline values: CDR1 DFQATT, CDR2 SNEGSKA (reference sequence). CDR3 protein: CSARDPDSGSYEQYF. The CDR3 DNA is TGCAGTGCTAGGGATCCCGATAGCGGGAGCTACGAGCAGTACTTC.

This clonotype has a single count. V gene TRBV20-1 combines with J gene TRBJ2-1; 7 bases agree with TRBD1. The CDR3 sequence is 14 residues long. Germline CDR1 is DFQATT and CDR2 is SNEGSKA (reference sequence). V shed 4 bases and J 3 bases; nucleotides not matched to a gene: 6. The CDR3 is CSATRGRDYNEQFF. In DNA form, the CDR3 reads TGCAGTGCTACGAGGGGGCGCGACTACAATGAGCAGTTCTTC.

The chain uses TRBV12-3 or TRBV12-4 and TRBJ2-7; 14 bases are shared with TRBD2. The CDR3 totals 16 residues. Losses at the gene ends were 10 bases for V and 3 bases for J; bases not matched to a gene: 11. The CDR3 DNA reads TGTGCCATCGACGGACTAGCGGGAGGCAACAGCTACGAGCAGTACTTC. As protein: CAIDGLAGGNSYEQYF.

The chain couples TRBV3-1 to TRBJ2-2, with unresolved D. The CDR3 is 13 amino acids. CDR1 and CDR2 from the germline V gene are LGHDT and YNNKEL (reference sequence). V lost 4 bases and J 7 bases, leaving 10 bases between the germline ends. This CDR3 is CASSLLGGGELFF. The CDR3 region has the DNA TGTGCCAGCAGCCTGCTAGGTGGCGGGGAGCTGTTTTTT. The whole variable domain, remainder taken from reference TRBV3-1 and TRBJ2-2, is DTAVSQTPKYLVTQMGNDKSIKCEQNLGHDTMYWYKQDSKKFLKIMFSYNNKELIINETVPNRFSPKSPDKAHLNLHINSLELGDSAVYFCASSLLGGGELFFGEGSRLTVL.

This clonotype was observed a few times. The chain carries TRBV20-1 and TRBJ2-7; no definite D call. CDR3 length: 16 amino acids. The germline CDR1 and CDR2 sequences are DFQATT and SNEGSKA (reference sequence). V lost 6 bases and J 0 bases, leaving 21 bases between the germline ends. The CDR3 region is CSAGIYQASSSYEQYF. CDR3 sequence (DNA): TGCAGTGCAGGGATTTATCAGGCCTCGAGCTCCTACGAGCAGTACTTC.

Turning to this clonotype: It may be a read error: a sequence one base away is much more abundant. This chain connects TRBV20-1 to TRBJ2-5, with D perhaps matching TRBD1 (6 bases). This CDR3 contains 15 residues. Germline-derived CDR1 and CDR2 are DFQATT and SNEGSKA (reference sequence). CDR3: CSTRATRGSAETQYF. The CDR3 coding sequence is TGCAGTACTAGAGCCACTAGGGGGTCGGCGGAGACCCAGTACTTC.

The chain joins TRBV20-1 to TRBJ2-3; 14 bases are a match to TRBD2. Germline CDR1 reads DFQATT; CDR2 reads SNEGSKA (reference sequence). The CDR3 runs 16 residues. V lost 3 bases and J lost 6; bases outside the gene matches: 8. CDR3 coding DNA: TGCAGTGCTAGTGCCGGACTAGCGGGAGGTGTTGATACGCAGTATTTT. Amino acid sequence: CSASAGLAGGVDTQYF.

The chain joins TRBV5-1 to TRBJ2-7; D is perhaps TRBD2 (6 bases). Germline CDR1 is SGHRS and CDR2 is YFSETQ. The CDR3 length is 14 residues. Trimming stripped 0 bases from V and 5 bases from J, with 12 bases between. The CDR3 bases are TGCGCCAGCAGCTTGGCCGGGACTCTGGACGAGCAGTACTTC. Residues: CASSLAGTLDEQYF.

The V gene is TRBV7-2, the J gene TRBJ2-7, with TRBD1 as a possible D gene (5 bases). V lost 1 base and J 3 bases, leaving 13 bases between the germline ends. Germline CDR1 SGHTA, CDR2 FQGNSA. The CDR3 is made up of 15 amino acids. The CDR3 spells CASSLVQGRIYEQYF. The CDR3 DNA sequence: TGTGCCAGCAGCTTAGTTCAGGGCAGGATCTACGAGCAGTACTTC. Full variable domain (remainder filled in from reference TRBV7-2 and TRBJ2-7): GAGVSQSPSNKVTEKGKDVELRCDPISGHTALYWYRQSLGQGLEFLIYFQGNSAPDKSGLPSDRFSAERTGGSVSTLTIQRTQQEDSAVYLCASSLVQGRIYEQYFGPGTRLTVT.

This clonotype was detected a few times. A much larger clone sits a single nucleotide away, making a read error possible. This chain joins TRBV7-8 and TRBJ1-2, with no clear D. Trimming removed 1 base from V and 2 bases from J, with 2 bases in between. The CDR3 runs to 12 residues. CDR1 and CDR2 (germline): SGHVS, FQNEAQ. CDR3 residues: CASSLGNYGYTF. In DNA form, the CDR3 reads TGTGCCAGCAGCTTAGGGAACTATGGCTACACCTTC.

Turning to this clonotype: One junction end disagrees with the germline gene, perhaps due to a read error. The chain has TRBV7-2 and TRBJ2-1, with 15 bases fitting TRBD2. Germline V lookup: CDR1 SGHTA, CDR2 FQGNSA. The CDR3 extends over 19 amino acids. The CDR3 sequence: CAGSLLGTSGRRGWNEQFF. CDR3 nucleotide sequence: TGTGCCGGCAGCTTATTAGGGACTAGCGGGAGGAGAGGTTGGAATGAGCAGTTCTTC.

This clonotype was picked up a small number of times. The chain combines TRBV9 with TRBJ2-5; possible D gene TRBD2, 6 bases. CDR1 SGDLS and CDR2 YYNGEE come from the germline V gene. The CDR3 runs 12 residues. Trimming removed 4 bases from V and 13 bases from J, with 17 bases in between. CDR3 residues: CASSLGMTSPYF. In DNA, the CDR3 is TGTGCCAGCAGCCTCGGGATGACTAGTCCGTACTTC. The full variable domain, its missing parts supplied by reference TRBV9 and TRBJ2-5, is DSGVTQTPKHLITATGQRVTLRCSPRSGDLSVYWYQQSLDQGLQFLIQYYNGEERAKGNILERFSAQQFPDLHSELNLSSLELGDSALYFCASSLGMTSPYFGPGTRLLVL.

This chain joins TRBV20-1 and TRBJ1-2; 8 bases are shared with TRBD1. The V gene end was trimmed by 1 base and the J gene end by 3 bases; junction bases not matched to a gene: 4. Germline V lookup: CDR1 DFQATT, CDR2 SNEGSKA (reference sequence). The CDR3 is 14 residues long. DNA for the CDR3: TGCAGTGCTAGAGTGACAGGGGTCGACTATGGCTACACCTTC. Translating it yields CSARVTGVDYGYTF.

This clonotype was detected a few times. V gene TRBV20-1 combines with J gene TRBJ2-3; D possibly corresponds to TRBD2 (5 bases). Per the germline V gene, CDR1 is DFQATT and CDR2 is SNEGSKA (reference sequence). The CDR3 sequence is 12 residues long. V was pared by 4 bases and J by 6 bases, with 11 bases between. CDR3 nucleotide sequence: TGCAGTGCTACGTTCCGAGGGGATACGCAGTATTTT. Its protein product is CSATFRGDTQYF.

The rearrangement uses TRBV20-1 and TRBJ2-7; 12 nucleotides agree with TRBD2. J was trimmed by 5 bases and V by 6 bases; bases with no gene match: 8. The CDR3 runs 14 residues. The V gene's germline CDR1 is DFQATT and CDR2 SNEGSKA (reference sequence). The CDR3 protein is CSAPTSGRPHEQYF. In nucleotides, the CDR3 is TGCAGTGCGCCTACTAGCGGGAGGCCCCACGAGCAGTACTTC.

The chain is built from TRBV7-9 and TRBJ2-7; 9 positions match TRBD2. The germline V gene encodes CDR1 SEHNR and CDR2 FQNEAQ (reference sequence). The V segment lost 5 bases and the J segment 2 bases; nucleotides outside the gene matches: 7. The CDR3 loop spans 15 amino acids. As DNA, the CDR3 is TGTGCCAGCAGCGAGACTAGCGGACTTACCTACGAGCAGTACTTC. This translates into CASSETSGLTYEQYF.

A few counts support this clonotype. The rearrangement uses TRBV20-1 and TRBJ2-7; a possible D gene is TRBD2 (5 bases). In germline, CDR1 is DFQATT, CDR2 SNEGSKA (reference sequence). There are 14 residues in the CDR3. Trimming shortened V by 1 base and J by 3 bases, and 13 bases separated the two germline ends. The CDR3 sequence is CSARVGGSRYEQYF. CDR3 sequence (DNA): TGCAGTGCTAGAGTTGGCGGGTCACGCTACGAGCAGTACTTC.

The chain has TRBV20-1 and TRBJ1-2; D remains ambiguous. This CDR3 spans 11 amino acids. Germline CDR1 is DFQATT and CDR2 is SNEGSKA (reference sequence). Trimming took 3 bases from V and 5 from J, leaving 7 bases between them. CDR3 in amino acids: CSARIGYGYTF. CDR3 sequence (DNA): TGCAGTGCTAGGATAGGATATGGCTACACCTTC.